Following are 4 T cell receptor beta chains from one sample sequenced in a study of cytomegalovirus exposure and HLA in healthy donors. The table came from immunoSEQ multiplex PCR; TCRdb's copy has only in-frame clones and leaves some out. The sample lists under 300,000 clones; around 90% were seen once. The specimen was PBMCs. The receptor set was obtained from a woman aged 18-29 years in good health and CMV-seronegative.

V usage is TRBV6-5 and J usage is TRBJ1-4; TRBD1 aligns across 7 bases. CDR1 MNHEY and CDR2 SVGAGI come from the germline V gene. Germline trimming cut 4 bases from V and 0 bases from J; bases unmatched to any gene: 5. The CDR3 spans 16 residues. This chain's CDR3 is CASSSGGAATNEKLFF. For the CDR3, the DNA is TGTGCCAGCAGTTCAGGGGGAGCGGCAACTAATGAAAAACTGTTTTTT.

In its sample, this clone was seen once. The chain recombines TRBV10-3 with TRBJ2-1; 12 positions agree with TRBD2. From germline, CDR1 is ENHRY and CDR2 SYGVKD. The V segment lost 0 bases and the J segment 8 bases; nucleotides outside the gene matches: 5. CDR3 length: 16 residues. The DNA of the CDR3 is TGTGCCATCAGTGAGTCCGGACTAGCGGGGCCACATGAGCAGTTCTTC. Protein product: CAISESGLAGPHEQFF.

J is TRBJ2-7 and V is TRBV28, with TRBD1 matching over 10 bases. V lost 5 bases and J lost 8; bases outside the gene matches: 12. The germline CDR1 and CDR2 sequences are MDHEN and SYDVKM. This CDR3 has 15 amino acids. CDR3 in amino acids: CASSGGQGVLWKQYF. For the CDR3, the DNA is TGTGCCAGCAGTGGAGGACAGGGGGTACTCTGGAAGCAGTACTTC. Looking up the rest from reference TRBV28 and TRBJ2-7 gives the full variable domain: DVKVTQSSRYLVKRTGEKVFLECVQDMDHENMFWYRQDPGLGLRLIYFSYDVKMKEKGDIPEGYSVSREKKERFSLILESASTNQTSMYLCASSGGQGVLWKQYFGPGTRLTVT.

This chain's CDR3 is CASSPRHSPLAKNIQYF. The CDR3 coding sequence is TGTGCCAGCAGCCCTCGACATTCTCCCCTAGCCAAAAACATTCAGTACTTC. The chain joins TRBV7-6 to TRBJ2-4; the D is unclear. V lost 5 bases, J lost 0 bases, and 17 bases lay in between. From germline, CDR1 is SGHVS and CDR2 FNYEAQ. The CDR3 consists of 17 residues. The whole variable domain, filled in from reference TRBV7-6 and TRBJ2-4, reads GAGVSQSPRYKVTKRGQDVALRCDPISGHVSLYWYRQALGQGPEFLTYFNYEAQQDKSGLPNDRFSAERPEGSISTLTIQRTEQRDSAMYRCASSPRHSPLAKNIQYFGAGTRLSVL.